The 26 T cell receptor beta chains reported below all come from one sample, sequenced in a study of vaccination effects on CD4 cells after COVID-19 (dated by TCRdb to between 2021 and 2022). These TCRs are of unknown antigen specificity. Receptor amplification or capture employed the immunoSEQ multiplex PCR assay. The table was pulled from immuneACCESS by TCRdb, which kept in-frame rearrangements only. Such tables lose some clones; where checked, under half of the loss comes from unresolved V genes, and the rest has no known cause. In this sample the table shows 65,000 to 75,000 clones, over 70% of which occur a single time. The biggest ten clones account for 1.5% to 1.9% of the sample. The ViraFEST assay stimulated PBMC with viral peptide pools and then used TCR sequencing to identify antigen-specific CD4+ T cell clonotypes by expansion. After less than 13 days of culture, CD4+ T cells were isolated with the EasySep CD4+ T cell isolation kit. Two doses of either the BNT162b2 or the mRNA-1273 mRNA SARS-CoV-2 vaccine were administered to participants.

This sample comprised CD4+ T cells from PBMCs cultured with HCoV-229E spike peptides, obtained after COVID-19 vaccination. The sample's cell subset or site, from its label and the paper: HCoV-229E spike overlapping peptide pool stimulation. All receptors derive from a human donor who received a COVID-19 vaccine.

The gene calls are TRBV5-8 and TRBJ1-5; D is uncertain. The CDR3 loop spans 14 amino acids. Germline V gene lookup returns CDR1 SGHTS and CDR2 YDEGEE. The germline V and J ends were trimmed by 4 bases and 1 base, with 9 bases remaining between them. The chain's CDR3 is CASSHDVSNQPQHF. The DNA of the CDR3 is TGTGCCAGCAGCCATGACGTGAGCAATCAGCCCCAGCATTTT.

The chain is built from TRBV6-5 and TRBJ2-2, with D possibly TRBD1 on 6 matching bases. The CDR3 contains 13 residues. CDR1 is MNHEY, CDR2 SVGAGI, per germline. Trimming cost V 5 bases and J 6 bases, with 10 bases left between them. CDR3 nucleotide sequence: TGTGCCAGCAGTCCTACAGGGCCCGGGGAGCTGTTTTTT. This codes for CASSPTGPGELFF.

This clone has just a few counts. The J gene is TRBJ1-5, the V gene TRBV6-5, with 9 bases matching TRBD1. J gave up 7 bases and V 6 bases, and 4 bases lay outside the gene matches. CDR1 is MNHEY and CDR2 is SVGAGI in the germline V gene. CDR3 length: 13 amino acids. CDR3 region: CASSGTGRQPQHF. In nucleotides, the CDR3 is TGTGCCAGCAGCGGGACAGGGAGGCAGCCCCAGCATTTT.

CDR3 residues: CATSRGGASPYEQYV. CDR3 DNA: TGTGCCACCAGCAGAGGGGGGGCCAGTCCCTACGAGCAGTACGTC. The rearrangement uses TRBV15 and TRBJ2-7; D possibly uses TRBD1 or TRBD2 (6 bases each). Trimming stripped 1 base from V and 2 bases from J, with 12 bases between. Germline-derived CDR1 and CDR2 are LNHNV and YYDKDF (reference sequence). The CDR3 has 15 amino acids.

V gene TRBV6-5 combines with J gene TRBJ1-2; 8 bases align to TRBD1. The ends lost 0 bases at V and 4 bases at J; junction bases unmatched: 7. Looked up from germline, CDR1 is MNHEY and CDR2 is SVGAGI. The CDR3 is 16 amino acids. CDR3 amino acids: CASSYSGQGKIYGYTF. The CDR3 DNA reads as TGTGCCAGCAGTTACTCCGGACAGGGAAAAATCTATGGCTACACCTTC.

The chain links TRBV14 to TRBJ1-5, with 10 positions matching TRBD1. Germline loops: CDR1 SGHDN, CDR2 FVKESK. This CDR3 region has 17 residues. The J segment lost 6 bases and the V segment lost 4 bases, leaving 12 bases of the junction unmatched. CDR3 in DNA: TGTGCCAGCAGCCTCAGACAGGGGGCTCAGGTCGGTCAGCCCCAGCATTTT. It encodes CASSLRQGAQVGQPQHF.

Here the CDR3 reads CASSLGGTDTQYF. CDR3 sequence (DNA): TGTGCCAGCAGCTTAGGGGGTACAGATACGCAGTATTTT. The chain links TRBV7-3 to TRBJ2-3, with D perhaps matching TRBD1 or TRBD2 (5 bases each). Per germline, CDR1 SGHTA and CDR2 FQGTGA. CDR3 length: 13 amino acids. Trimming stripped 2 bases from V and 3 bases from J, with 6 bases between.

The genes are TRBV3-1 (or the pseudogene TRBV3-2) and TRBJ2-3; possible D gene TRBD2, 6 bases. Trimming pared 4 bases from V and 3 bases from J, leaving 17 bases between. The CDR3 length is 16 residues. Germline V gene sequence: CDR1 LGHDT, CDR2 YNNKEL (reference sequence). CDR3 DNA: TGTGCCAGCAGCCGCTCGGGGCGGGGAGGAACAGATACGCAGTATTTT. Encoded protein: CASSRSGRGGTDTQYF.

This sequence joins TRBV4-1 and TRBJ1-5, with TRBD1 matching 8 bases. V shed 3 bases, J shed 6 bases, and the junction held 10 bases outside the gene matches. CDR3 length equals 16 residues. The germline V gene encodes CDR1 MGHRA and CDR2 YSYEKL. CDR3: CASSHLGQGLGQPQHF. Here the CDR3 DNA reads TGCGCCAGCAGCCACCTAGGACAGGGTTTGGGTCAGCCCCAGCATTTT.

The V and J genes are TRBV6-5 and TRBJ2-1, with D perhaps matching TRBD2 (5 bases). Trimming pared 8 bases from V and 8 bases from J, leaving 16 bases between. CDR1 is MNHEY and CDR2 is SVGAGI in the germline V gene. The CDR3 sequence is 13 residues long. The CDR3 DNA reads TGTGCCAGCTCGAGGGTGATAGAGTATGAGCAGTTCTTC. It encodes CASSRVIEYEQFF.

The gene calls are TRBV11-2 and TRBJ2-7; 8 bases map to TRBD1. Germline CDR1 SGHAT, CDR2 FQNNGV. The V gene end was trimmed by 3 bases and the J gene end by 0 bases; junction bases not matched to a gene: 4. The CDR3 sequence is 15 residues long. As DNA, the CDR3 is TGTGCCAGCAGCTTGGGACAGGTTAGCTCCTACGAGCAGTACGTC. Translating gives CASSLGQVSSYEQYV.

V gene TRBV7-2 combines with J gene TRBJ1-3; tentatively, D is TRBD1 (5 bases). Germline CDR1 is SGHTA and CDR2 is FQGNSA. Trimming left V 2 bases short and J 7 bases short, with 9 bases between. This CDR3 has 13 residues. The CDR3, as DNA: TGTGCCAGCAGCTTACAGGGAATCAACACCATATATTTT. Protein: CASSLQGINTIYF.

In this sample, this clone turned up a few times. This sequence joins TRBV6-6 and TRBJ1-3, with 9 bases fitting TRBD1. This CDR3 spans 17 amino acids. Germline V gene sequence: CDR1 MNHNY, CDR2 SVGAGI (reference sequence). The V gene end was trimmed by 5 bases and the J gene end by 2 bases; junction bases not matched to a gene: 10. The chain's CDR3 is CASSPTGQGIAGNTIYF. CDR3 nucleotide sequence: TGTGCCAGCAGTCCAACCGGACAGGGGATCGCTGGAAACACCATATATTTT.

The CDR3 nucleotides read TGTGCCAGCTCATCGACAGGGGGCCTAAGCTCTGGGGCCAACGTCCTGACTTTC. It specifies CASSSTGGLSSGANVLTF. The chain combines TRBV18 with TRBJ2-6, with TRBD1 matching 10 bases. The CDR3 has 18 residues. Germline trimming cut 5 bases from V and 0 bases from J; bases unmatched to any gene: 7. CDR1 is KGHSH and CDR2 is LQKENI in the germline V gene.

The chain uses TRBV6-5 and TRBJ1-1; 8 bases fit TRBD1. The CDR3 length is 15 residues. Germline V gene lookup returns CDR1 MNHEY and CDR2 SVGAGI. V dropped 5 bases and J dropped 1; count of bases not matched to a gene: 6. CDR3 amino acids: CASSQTGVGNTEAFF. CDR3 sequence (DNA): TGTGCCAGCAGTCAGACAGGGGTCGGGAACACTGAAGCTTTCTTT.

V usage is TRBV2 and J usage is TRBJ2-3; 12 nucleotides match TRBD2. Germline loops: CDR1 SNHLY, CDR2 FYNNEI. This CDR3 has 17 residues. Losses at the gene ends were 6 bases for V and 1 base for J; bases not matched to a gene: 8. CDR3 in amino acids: CASRRTSGVGGTDTQYF. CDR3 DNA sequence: TGTGCCAGCAGAAGGACTAGCGGGGTGGGCGGCACAGATACGCAGTATTTT.

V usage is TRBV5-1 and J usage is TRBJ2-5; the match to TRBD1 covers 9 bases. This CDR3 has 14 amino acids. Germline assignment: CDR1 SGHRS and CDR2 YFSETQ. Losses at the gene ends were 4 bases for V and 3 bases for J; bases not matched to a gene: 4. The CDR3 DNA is TGCGCCAGCAGCGAACAGGGGGCCGAAGAGACCCAGTACTTC. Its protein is CASSEQGAEETQYF.

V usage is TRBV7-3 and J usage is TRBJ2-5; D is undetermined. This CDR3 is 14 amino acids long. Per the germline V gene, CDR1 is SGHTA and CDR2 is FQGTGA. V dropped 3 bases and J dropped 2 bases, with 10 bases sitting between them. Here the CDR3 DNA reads TGTGCCAGCAGCTTGGGCGGAAAGCAAGAGACCCAGTACTTC. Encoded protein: CASSLGGKQETQYF.

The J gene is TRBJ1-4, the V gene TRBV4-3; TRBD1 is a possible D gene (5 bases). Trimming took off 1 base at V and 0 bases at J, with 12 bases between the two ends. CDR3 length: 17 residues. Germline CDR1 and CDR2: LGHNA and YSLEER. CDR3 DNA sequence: TGCGCCAGCAGCCAAGCTCCCGGGACGGCAACTAATGAAAAACTGTTTTTT. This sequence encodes CASSQAPGTATNEKLFF.

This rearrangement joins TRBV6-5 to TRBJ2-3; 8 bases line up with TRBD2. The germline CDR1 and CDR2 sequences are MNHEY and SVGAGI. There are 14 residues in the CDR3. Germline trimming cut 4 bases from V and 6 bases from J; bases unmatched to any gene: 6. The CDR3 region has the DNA TGTGCCAGCAGTTTCCGCGGGGGGCTCGATACGCAGTATTTT. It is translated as CASSFRGGLDTQYF.

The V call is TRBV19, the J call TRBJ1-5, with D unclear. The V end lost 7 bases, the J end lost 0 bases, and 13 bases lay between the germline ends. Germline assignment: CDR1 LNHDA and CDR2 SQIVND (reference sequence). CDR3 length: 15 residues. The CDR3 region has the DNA TGTGCCAGTAACCCGACGTCCTATAGCAATCAGCCCCAGCATTTT. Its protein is CASNPTSYSNQPQHF.

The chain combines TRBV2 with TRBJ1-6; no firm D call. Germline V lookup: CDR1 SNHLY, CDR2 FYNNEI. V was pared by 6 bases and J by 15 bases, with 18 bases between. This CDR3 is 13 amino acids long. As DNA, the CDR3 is TGTGCCAGCAGCGACCCGGGCCCGGTCCGCCTCCACTTT. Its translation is CASSDPGPVRLHF. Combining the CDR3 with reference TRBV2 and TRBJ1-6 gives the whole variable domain EPEVTQTPSHQVTQMGQEVILRCVPISNHLYFYWYRQILGQKVEFLVSFYNNEISEKSEIFDDQFSVERPDGSNFTLKIRSTKLEDSAMYFCASSDPGPVRLHFGNGTRLTVT.

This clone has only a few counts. The CDR3 sequence: CASSRPVAGRSYNEQFF. DNA for the CDR3: TGCGCCAGCAGCCGGCCCGTAGCGGGGCGCTCCTACAATGAGCAGTTCTTC. The chain uses TRBV4-1 and TRBJ2-1; 8 nucleotides agree with TRBD2. Germline V gene data show CDR1 as MGHRA and CDR2 as YSYEKL. With V trimmed by 4 bases and J by 0 bases, 8 bases remained unmatched. CDR3 size: 17 residues.

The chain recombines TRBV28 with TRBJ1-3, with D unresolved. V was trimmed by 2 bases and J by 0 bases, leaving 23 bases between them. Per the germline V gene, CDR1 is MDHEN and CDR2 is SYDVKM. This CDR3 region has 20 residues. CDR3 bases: TGTGCCAGCAGTTTAAGGTGGTCCGCGGCCCCGGCGAACTCTGGAAACACCATATATTTT. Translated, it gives CASSLRWSAAPANSGNTIYF.

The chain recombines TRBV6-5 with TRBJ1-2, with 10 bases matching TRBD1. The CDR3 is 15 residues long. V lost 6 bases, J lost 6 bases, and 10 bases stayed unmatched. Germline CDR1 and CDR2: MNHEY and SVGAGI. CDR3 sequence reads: CASRLGQGKFDGYTF. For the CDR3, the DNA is TGTGCCAGCAGGTTGGGACAGGGGAAATTCGATGGCTACACCTTC.

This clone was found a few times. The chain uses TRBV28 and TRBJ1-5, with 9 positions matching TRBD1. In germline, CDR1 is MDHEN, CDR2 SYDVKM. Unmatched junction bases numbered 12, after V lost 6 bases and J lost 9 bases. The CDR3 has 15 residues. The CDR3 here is CASSKSWGQGAPQHF. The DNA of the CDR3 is TGTGCCAGCAGCAAATCCTGGGGACAGGGAGCGCCCCAGCATTTT.